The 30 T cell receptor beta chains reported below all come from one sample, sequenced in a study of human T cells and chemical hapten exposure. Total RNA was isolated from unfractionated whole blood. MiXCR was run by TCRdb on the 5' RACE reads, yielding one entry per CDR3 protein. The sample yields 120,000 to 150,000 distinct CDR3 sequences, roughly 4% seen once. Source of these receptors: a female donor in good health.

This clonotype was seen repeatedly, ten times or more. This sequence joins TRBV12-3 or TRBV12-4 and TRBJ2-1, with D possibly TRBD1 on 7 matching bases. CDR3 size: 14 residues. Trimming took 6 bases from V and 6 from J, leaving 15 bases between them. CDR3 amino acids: CASRRGQRGNEQFF. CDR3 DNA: TGTGCCAGCAGGCGGGGACAGAGGGGCAATGAGCAGTTCTTC.

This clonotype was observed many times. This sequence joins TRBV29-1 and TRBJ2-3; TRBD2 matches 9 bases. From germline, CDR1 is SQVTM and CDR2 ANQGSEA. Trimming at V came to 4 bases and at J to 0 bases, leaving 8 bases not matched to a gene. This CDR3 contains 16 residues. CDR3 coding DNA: TGCAGCGTTGGAATTAGCGGGGGAACGAGCACAGATACGCAGTATTTT. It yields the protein CSVGISGGTSTDTQYF.

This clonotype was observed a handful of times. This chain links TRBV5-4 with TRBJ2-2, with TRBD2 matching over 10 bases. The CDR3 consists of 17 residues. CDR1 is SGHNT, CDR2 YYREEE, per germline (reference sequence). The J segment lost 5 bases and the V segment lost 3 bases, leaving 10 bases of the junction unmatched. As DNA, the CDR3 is TGTGCCAGCAGCTCCGACCCTAGCGGGGGTCGGACCGGGGAGCTGTTTTTT. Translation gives CASSSDPSGGRTGELFF.

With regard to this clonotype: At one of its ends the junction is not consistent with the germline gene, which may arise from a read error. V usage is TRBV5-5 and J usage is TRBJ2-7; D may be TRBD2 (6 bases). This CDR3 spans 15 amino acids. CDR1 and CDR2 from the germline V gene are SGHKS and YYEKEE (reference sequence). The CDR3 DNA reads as TGTGCCAGCAGCTTGGTTGGGGGGATAGCCTACGAGAAGTACTTC. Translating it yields CASSLVGGIAYEKYF.

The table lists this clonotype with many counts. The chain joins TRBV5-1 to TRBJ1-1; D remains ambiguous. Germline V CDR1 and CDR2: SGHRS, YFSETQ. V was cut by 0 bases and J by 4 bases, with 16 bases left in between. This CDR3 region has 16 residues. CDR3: CASSLEGSGYGTEAFF. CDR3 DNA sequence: TGCGCCAGCAGCTTGGAAGGGTCGGGATACGGCACTGAAGCTTTCTTT.

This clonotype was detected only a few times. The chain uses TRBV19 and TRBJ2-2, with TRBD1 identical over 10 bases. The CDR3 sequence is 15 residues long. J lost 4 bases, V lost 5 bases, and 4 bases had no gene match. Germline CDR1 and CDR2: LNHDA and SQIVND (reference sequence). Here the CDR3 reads CASSVWTGGTGELFF. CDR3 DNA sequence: TGTGCCAGTAGTGTTTGGACAGGGGGCACCGGGGAGCTGTTTTTT.

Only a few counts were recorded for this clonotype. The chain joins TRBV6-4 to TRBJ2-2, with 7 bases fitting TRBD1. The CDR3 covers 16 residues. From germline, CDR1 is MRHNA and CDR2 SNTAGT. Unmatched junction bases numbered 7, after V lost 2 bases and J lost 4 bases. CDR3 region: CASSDNQSGGTGELFF. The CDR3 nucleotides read TGTGCCAGCAGTGACAACCAATCAGGGGGCACCGGGGAGCTGTTTTTT.

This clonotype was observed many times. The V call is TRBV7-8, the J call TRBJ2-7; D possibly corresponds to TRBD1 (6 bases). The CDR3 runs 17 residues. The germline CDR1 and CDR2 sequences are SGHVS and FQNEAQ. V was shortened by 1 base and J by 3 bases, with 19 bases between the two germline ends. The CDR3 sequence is CASSLVGQGSGFYEQYF. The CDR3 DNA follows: TGTGCCAGCAGCTTAGTGGGACAAGGGTCCGGTTTCTACGAGCAGTACTTC.

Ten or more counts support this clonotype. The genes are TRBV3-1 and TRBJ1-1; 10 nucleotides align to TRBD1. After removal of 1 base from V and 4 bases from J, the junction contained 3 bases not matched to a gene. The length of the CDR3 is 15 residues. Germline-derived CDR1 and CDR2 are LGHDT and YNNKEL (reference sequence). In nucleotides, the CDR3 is TGTGCCAGCAGCCAAGGACAGGGGGCTTTCACTGAAGCTTTCTTT. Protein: CASSQGQGAFTEAFF.

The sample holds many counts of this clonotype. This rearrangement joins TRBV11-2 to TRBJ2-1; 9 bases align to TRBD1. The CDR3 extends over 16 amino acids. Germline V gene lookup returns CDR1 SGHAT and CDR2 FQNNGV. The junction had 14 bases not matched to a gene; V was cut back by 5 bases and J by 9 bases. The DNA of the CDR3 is TGTGCCAGCAGCCTCTTAGGGACAGGGTTTGGAGGTGAGCAGTTCTTC. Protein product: CASSLLGTGFGGEQFF.

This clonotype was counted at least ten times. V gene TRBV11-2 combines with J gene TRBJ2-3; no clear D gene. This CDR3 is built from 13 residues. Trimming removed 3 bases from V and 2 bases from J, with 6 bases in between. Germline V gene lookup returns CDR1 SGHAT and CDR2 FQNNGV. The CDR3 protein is CASSFRYTDTQYF. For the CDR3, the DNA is TGTGCCAGCAGCTTTAGGTACACAGATACGCAGTATTTT. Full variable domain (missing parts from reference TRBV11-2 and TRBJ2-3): EAGVAQSPRYKIIEKRQSVAFWCNPISGHATLYWYQQILGQGPKLLIQFQNNGVVDDSQLPKDRFSAERLKGVDSTLKIQPAKLEDSAVYLCASSFRYTDTQYFGPGTRLTVL.

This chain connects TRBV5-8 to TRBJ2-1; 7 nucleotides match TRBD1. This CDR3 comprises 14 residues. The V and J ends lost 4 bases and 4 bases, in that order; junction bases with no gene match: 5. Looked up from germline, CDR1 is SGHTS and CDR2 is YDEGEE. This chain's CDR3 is CASSRDSNYNEQFF. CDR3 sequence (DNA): TGTGCCAGCAGCCGGGACAGCAATTACAATGAGCAGTTCTTC.

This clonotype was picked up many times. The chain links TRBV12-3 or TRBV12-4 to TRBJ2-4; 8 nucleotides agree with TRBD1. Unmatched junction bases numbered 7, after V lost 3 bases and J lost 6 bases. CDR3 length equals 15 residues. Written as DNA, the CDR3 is TGTGCCAGCAGTTTTCAGGGGGCCCGGGCAAACATTCAGTACTTC. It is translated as CASSFQGARANIQYF.

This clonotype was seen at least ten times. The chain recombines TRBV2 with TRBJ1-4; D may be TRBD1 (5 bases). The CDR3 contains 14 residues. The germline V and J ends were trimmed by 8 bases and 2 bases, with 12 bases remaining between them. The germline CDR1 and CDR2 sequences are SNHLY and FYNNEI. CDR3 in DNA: TGTGCCAGCTTTGGGGGAACGACTAATGAAAAACTGTTTTTT. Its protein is CASFGGTTNEKLFF. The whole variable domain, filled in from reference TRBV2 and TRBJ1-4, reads EPEVTQTPSHQVTQMGQEVILRCVPISNHLYFYWYRQILGQKVEFLVSFYNNEISEKSEIFDDQFSVERPDGSNFTLKIRSTKLEDSAMYFCASFGGTTNEKLFFGSGTQLSVL.

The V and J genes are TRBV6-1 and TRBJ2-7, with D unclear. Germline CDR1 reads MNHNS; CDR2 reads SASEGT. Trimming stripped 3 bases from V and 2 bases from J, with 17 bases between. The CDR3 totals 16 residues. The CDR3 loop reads CASSDEGRTSTYEQYF. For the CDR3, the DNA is TGTGCCAGCAGTGATGAAGGGCGGACCAGTACCTACGAGCAGTACTTC.

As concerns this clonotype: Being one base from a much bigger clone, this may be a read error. CDR3 DNA sequence: TGTGCCAGCAGGGGACTCGGGGGCACTGAAGCTTTCTTT. It specifies CASRGLGGTEAFF. This chain connects TRBV12-3 or TRBV12-4 to TRBJ1-1, with a weak D call TRBD1 (5 bases). This CDR3 is built from 13 residues. The V end was cut by 6 bases, the J end by 4 bases, with 12 bases between.

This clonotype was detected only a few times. The CDR3 nucleotides are TGTGCCAGCAACCTTCAGGGTTTCGGAAACACTGAAGCTTTCTTT. This sequence encodes CASNLQGFGNTEAFF. The J gene is TRBJ1-1, the V gene TRBV6-5; TRBD1 might be the D (5 bases). The CDR3 consists of 15 residues. Looked up from germline, CDR1 is MNHEY and CDR2 is SVGAGI. Trimming left V 7 bases short and J 2 bases short, with 17 bases between.

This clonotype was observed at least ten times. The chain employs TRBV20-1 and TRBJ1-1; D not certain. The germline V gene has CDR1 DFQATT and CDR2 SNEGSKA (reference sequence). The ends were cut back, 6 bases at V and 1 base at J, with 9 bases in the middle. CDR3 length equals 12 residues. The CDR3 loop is CSAIQPNTEAFF. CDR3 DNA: TGCAGTGCCATTCAACCGAACACTGAAGCTTTCTTT.

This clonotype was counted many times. The CDR3 here is CASSERSAEAFF. CDR3 in DNA: TGTGCCAGCAGTGAGCGGAGCGCTGAAGCTTTCTTT. V usage is TRBV2 and J usage is TRBJ1-1; D not resolved. The CDR3 has 12 amino acids. From germline, CDR1 is SNHLY and CDR2 FYNNEI. Trimming left V 3 bases short and J 6 bases short, with 8 bases between. The entire variable domain, with the rest obtained from reference TRBV2 and TRBJ1-1, is as follows: EPEVTQTPSHQVTQMGQEVILRCVPISNHLYFYWYRQILGQKVEFLVSFYNNEISEKSEIFDDQFSVERPDGSNFTLKIRSTKLEDSAMYFCASSERSAEAFFGQGTRLTVV.

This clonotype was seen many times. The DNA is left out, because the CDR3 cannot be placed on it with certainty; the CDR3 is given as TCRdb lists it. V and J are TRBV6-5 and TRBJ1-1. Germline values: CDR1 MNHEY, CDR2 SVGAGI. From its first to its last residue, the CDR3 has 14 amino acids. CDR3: CASSSSTVNTEAFF.

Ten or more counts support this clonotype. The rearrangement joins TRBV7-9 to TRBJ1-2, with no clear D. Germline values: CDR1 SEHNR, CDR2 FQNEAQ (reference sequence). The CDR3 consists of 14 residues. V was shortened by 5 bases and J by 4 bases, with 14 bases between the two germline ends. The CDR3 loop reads CASSPTRTAYGYTF. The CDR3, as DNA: TGTGCCAGCAGCCCGACTAGAACAGCCTATGGCTACACCTTC.

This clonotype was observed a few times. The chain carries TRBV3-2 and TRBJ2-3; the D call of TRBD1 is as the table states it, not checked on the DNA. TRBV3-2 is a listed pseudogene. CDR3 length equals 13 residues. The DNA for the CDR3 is TGTGCCAGCAGCCAAGAGGGAGGGGGCGGCTCCGAGTTC. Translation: CASSQEGGGGSEF.

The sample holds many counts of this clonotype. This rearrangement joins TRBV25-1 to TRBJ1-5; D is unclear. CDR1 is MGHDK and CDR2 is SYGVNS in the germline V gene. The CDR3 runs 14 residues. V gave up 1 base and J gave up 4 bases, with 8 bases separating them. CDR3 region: CASSESGFNQPQHF. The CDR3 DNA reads TGTGCCAGCAGTGAATCAGGCTTTAATCAGCCCCAGCATTTT. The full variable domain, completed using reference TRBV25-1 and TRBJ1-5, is EADIYQTPRYLVIGTGKKITLECSQTMGHDKMYWYQQDPGMELHLIHYSYGVNSTEKGDLSSESTVSRIRTEHFPLTLESARPSHTSQYLCASSESGFNQPQHFGDGTRLSIL.

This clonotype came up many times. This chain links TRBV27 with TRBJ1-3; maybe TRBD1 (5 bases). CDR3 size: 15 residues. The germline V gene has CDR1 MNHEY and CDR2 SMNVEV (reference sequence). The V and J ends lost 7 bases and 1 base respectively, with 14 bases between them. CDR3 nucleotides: TGTGCCAGCATCCCCGGGGGATTATCTGGAAACACCATATATTTT. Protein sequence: CASIPGGLSGNTIYF.

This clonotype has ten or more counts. CDR3 sequence: CSARDRTDYGYTF. CDR3 in DNA: TGCAGTGCTAGGGATAGGACAGATTATGGCTACACCTTC. The V call is TRBV20-1, the J call TRBJ1-2; TRBD1 might be the D (6 bases). CDR3 length: 13 residues. Germline-derived CDR1 and CDR2 are DFQATT and SNEGSKA (reference sequence). The ends were cut back, 3 bases at V and 5 bases at J, with 13 bases in the middle.

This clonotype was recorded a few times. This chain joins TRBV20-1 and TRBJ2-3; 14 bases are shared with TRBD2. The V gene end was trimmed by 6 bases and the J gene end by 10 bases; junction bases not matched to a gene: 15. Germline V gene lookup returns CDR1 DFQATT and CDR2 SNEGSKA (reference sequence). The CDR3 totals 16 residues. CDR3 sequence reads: CSAIKSTSGGAAAQYF. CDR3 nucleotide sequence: TGCAGTGCCATAAAATCGACTAGCGGGGGGGCAGCGGCGCAGTATTTT.

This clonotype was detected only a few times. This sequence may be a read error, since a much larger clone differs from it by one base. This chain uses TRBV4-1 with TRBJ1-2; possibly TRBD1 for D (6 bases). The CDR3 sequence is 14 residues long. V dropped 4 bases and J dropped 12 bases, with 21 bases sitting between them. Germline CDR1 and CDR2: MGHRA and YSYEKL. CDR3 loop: CASSPPGGGKGDTF. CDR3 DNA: TGCGCCAGCAGCCCCCCTGGGGGGGGCAAGGGCGACACCTTC.

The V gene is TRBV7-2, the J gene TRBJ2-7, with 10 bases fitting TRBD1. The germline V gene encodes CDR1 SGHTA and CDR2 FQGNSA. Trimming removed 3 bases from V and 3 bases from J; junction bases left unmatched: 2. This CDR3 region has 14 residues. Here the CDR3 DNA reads TGTGCCAGCAGCTTGGACAGGGGGGACTACGAGCAGTACTTC. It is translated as CASSLDRGDYEQYF.

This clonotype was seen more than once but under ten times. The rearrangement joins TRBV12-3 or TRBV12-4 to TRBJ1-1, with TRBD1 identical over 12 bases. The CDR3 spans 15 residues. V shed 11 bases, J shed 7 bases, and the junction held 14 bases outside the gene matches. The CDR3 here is CAGNIPGQGAVEAFF. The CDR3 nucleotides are TGTGCCGGAAACATCCCGGGACAGGGGGCGGTTGAAGCTTTCTTT.

The CDR3 loop reads CASSYSGGRVEAFF. In DNA, the CDR3 is TGTGCCAGCAGTTACAGCGGGGGTCGGGTTGAAGCTTTCTTT. The chain joins TRBV6-2 or TRBV6-3 to TRBJ1-1; possible D gene TRBD1, 5 bases. Germline CDR1 MNHEY, CDR2 SVGEGT. The CDR3 runs to 14 residues. V lost 2 bases and J 7 bases, leaving 14 bases between the germline ends.